The TCR beta chain under discussion was sequenced for a study of regulatory T cells in long-lasting Graves disease. Study-wide context: With positive TSH receptor antibodies and over 5 years of antithyroid drugs, Graves' disease was considered persistent. General study results and limits: With persistent disease, TRBV28, TRBJ1-2 and TRBJ2-5 were the favored segments. Patients whose Graves' disease persisted exhibited lower TCR diversity than those newly diagnosed.

Building the TCR beta libraries relied on iRepertoire HTBI primers, and CDR3 regions underwent Arm-PCR. Authors' processing steps: Detected in the samples were 55 to 65 TRBV and about 15 TRBJ segments. TCRdb re-called the multiplex PCR reads through MiXCR, storing one row per CDR3 protein. TCRdb assigned the V and J calls; the authors' analysis was not used. This sample has over 450,000 distinct CDR3 sequences, with roughly 21% found just once. This clonotype was detected many times. Its antigen is unidentified. Looked up from germline, CDR1 is MDHEN and CDR2 is SYDVKM. V lost 3 bases and J 4 bases, leaving 9 bases between the germline ends. The CDR3 has 13 amino acids. Time point denoted: persistent/refractory GD, antithyroid drugs over 5 years with positive TRAb. RNA isolated from PBMCs was used to make the TCR library.

The V call is TRBV28, the J call TRBJ1-2; unclear D gene. The source of this sequence is a female donor with Graves disease. The sequenced sample was peripheral blood mononuclear cells (PBMCs), obtained when the disease was refractory, from a patient treated with antithyroid drugs. The CDR3 nucleotides are TGTGCCAGCAGTTTTAAACAGAGCTATGGCTACACCTTC. Its translation: CASSFKQSYGYTF.